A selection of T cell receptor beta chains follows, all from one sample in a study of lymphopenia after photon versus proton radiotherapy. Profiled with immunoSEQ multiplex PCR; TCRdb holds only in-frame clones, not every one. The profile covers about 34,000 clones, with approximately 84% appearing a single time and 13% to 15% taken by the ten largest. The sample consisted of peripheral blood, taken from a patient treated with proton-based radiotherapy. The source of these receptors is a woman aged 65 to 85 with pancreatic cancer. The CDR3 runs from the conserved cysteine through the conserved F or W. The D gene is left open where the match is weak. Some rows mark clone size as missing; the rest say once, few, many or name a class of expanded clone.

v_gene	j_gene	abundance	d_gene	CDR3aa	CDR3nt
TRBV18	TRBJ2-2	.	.	CASSVKLVGRDTGELFF	TGTGCCAGCTCAGTTAAATTGGTCGGCAGGGACACCGGGGAGCTGTTTTTT
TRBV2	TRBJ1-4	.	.	CASSESGATNEKLFF	TGTGCCAGCAGTGAATCGGGGGCAACTAATGAAAAACTGTTTTTT
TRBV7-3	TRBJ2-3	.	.	CASSYPGQGPDTQYF	TGTGCCAGCAGTTATCCAGGGCAGGGCCCAGATACGCAGTATTTT
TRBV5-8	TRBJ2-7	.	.	CASRRDQYEQYF	TGTGCCAGCAGACGGGACCAATACGAGCAGTACTTC
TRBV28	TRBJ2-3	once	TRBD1	CAIGQGGTDTQYF	TGTGCCATCGGACAGGGTGGCACAGATACGCAGTATTTT
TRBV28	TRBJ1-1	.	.	CASSLGPLGANTEAFF	TGTGCCAGCAGTTTAGGACCTTTGGGAGCGAACACTGAAGCTTTCTTT
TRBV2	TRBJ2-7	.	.	CASAGLTSYEQYF	TGTGCCAGCGCGGGACTGACTTCCTACGAGCAGTACTTC
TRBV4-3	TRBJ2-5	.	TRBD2	CASSHSASGRGETQYF	TGCGCCAGCAGCCATAGCGCTAGCGGGAGGGGGGAGACCCAGTACTTC
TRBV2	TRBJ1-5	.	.	CASSKSLYSNQPQHF	TGTGCCAGCAGTAAATCCCTTTATAGCAATCAGCCCCAGCATTTT
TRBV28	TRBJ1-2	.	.	CASILSGRNYGYTF	TGTGCCAGCATCTTGTCGGGGCGGAACTATGGCTACACCTTC
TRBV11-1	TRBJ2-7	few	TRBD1	CASSSFRQGRNEQYF	TGTGCCAGCAGCTCCTTCCGACAGGGGCGCAACGAGCAGTACTTC
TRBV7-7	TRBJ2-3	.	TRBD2	CASSRGLAGGRDTQYF	TGTGCTAGCAGCCGAGGACTAGCGGGAGGTAGAGATACGCAGTATTTT
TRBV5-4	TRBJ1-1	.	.	CASSFPPAEAFF	TGTGCCAGCAGCTTCCCCCCGGCTGAAGCTTTCTTT
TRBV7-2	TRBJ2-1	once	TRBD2	CASRSGLAGYNEQFF	TGTGCCAGCAGATCGGGACTAGCGGGATACAATGAGCAGTTCTTC
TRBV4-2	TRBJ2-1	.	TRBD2	CASSRGLAGVGISYNEQFF	TGTGCCAGCAGTCGGGGACTAGCGGGAGTCGGGATCTCCTACAATGAGCAGTTCTTC
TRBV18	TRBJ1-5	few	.	CASSPGDNQPQHF	TGTGCCAGCTCACCAGGGGACAATCAGCCCCAGCATTTT
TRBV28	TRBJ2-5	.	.	CASRGTETQYF	TGTGCCAGCAGGGGGACCGAGACCCAGTACTTC
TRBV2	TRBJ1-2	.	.	CASSSRDKFNYGYTF	TGTGCCAGCAGTTCCCGGGACAAATTCAACTATGGCTACACCTTC
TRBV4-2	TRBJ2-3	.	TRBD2	CASSQAGLAVTDTQYF	TGTGCCAGCAGCCAGGCGGGACTAGCGGTCACAGATACGCAGTATTTT
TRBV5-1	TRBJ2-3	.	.	CASSPGRTDTQYF	TGCGCCAGCAGCCCTGGGCGCACAGATACGCAGTATTTT
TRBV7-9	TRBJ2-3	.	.	CASTSTRIAADTQYF	TGTGCCAGCACCAGTACTAGAATCGCTGCAGATACGCAGTATTTT
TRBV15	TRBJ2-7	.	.	CATSSGENEQYF	TGTGCCACCAGCAGCGGCGAAAACGAGCAGTACTTC
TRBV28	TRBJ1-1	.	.	CASALGNRVNTEAFF	TGTGCCAGCGCTCTCGGAAACAGGGTCAACACTGAAGCTTTCTTT
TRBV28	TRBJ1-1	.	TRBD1	CASRKSGIRGRSTEAFF	TGTGCCAGCAGGAAGTCCGGAATCAGGGGGCGTAGCACTGAAGCTTTCTTT
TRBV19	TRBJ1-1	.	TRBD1	CASGSRGTANTEAFF	TGTGCCAGTGGATCGCGCGGGACAGCGAACACTGAAGCTTTCTTT
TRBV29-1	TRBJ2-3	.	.	CSVGLTLQPTDTQYF	TGCAGCGTTGGTCTGACCCTCCAACCCACAGATACGCAGTATTTT
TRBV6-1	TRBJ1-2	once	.	CASSEGTATYTF	TGTGCCAGCAGTGAGGGTACGGCTACGTACACCTTC
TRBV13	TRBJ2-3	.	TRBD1	CASSRGQGGTQYF	TGTGCCAGCAGCAGGGGGCAGGGCGGTACGCAGTATTTT
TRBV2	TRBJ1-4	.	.	CASREARQEKLFF	TGTGCCAGCAGAGAGGCTAGACAGGAAAAACTGTTTTTT
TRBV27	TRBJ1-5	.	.	CASSLYPERGGQPQHF	TGTGCCAGCAGTTTATATCCCGAAAGGGGGGGACAGCCCCAGCATTTT
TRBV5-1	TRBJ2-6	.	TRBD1	CASSLPGQSSGANVLTF	TGCGCCAGCAGCTTGCCGGGACAGAGCTCTGGGGCCAACGTCCTGACTTTC
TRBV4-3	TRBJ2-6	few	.	CASSQDRSGANVLTF	TGCGCCAGCAGCCAAGACCGCTCTGGGGCCAACGTCCTGACTTTC
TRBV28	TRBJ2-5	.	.	CASSRSGTLGEETQYF	TGTGCCAGCAGCCGATCTGGGACACTCGGGGAGGAGACCCAGTACTTC
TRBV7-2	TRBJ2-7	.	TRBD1	CASSLSMDRGYEQYF	TGTGCCAGCAGCCTTTCGATGGACAGGGGCTACGAGCAGTACTTC
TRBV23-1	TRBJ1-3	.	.	CASSLTQISGNTIYF	TGCGCCAGCAGCCTGACACAGATATCTGGAAACACCATATATTTT
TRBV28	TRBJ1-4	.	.	CASSFGEEKLFF	TGTGCCAGCAGTTTTGGGGAGGAAAAACTGTTTTTT
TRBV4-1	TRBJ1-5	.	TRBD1	CASSQEQGAYQPQHF	TGCGCCAGCAGCCAAGAACAGGGGGCCTATCAGCCCCAGCATTTT
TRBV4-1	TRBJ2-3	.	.	CASSQLSTLADTQYF	TGCGCCAGCAGCCAATTGTCTACTTTAGCAGATACGCAGTATTTT
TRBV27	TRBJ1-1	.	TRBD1	CASRMDRVTEAFF	TGTGCCAGCAGAATGGACAGGGTCACTGAAGCTTTCTTT
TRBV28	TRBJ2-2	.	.	CASSLSVRDTGELFF	TGTGCCAGCAGTTTAAGCGTTCGGGACACCGGGGAGCTGTTTTTT